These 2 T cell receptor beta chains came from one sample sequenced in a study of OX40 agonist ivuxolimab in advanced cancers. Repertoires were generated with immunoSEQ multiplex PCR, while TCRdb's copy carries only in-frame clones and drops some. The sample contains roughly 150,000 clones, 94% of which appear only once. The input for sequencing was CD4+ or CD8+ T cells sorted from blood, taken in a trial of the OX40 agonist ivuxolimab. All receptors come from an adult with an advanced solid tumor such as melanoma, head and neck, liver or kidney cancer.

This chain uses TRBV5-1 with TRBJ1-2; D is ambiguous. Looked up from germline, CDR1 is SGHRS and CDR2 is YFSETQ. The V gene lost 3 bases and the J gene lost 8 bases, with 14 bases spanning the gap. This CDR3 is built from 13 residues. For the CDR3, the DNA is TGCGCCAGCAGCTCGGGAGGAGAGAGAGGCTACACCTTC. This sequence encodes CASSSGGERGYTF.

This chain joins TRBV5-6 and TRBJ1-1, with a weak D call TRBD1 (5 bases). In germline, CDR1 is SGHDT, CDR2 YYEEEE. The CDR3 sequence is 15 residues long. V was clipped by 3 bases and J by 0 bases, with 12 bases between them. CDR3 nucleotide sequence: TGTGCCAGCAGCTCCAGTCGACAGATGAACACTGAAGCTTTCTTT. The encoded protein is CASSSSRQMNTEAFF.